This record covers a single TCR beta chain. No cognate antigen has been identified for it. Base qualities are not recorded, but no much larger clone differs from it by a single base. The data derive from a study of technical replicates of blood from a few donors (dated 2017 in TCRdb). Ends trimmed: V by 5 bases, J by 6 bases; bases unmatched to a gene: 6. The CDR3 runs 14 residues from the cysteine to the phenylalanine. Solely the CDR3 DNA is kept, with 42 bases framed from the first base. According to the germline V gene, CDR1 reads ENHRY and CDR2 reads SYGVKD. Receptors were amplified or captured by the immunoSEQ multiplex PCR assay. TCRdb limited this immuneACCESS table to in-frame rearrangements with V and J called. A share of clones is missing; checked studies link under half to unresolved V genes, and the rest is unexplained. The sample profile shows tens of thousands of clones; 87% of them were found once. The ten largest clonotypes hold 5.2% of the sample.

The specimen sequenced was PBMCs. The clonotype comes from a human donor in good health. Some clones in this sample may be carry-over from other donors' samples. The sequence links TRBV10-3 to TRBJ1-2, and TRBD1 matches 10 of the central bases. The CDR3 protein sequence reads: CAISTIGTGDGYTF. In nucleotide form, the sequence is TGTGCCATCAGTACAATCGGGACAGGGGATGGCTACACCTTC.